Below, 10 T cell receptor beta chains from the same sample are listed, as sequenced in a study of blood T cell repertoires in COVID-19. Sequenced by immunoSEQ multiplex PCR; TCRdb stores in-frame clones only, minus some. The sample has some 120,000 clones; over 70% are singletons. Sequencing input: peripheral blood. The origin of the receptors is a man older than 75 with active or convalescent COVID-19.

The chain uses TRBV7-2 and TRBJ2-7; 8 bases agree with TRBD1. Germline CDR1 SGHTA, CDR2 FQGNSA. This CDR3 comprises 15 residues. V lost 3 bases, J lost 4 bases, and 8 bases stayed unmatched. In DNA, the CDR3 is TGTGCCAGCAGCTTGAGACAGGGGTTTGGGTACGAGCAGTACTTC. It translates to CASSLRQGFGYEQYF. The full variable domain, completed using reference TRBV7-2 and TRBJ2-7, is GAGVSQSPSNKVTEKGKDVELRCDPISGHTALYWYRQSLGQGLEFLIYFQGNSAPDKSGLPSDRFSAERTGGSVSTLTIQRTQQEDSAVYLCASSLRQGFGYEQYFGPGTRLTVT.

This chain uses TRBV28 with TRBJ1-5; 8 positions agree with TRBD1. V trimming: 2 bases; J trimming: 2 bases; junction bases outside the gene matches: 8. The CDR3 spans 17 residues. CDR1 MDHEN and CDR2 SYDVKM come from the germline V gene. The CDR3 DNA reads as TGTGCCAGCAGTTTACCAAGGGCAGGGGGCGGCAATCAGCCCCAGCATTTT. Encoded protein: CASSLPRAGGGNQPQHF.

The rearrangement uses TRBV11-2 and TRBJ2-5; D not resolved. Per the germline V gene, CDR1 is SGHAT and CDR2 is FQNNGV. Between the trimmed V and J ends, which lost 2 bases and 0 bases, there was a span of 4 bases. The CDR3 totals 13 residues. CDR3 loop: CASSLSHQETQYF. The CDR3 DNA sequence: TGTGCCAGCAGCTTAAGCCACCAAGAGACCCAGTACTTC. Filled out from reference TRBV11-2 and TRBJ2-5, the complete variable domain reads EAGVAQSPRYKIIEKRQSVAFWCNPISGHATLYWYQQILGQGPKLLIQFQNNGVVDDSQLPKDRFSAERLKGVDSTLKIQPAKLEDSAVYLCASSLSHQETQYFGPGTRLLVL.

This clone appeared a few times. This rearrangement joins TRBV4-1 to TRBJ2-7; D is uncertain. The CDR3 runs to 14 residues. Trimming pared 0 bases from V and 3 bases from J, leaving 9 bases between. Per germline, CDR1 MGHRA and CDR2 YSYEKL. The CDR3 spells CASSQDPQYYEQYF. The DNA of the CDR3 is TGCGCCAGCAGCCAAGATCCCCAGTACTACGAGCAGTACTTC.

V is TRBV9 and J is TRBJ1-2; 7 nucleotides align to TRBD1. The junction had 5 bases not matched to a gene; V was cut back by 2 bases and J by 4 bases. There are 14 residues in the CDR3. Germline values: CDR1 SGDLS, CDR2 YYNGEE. CDR3 protein: CASSVTTGVYGYTF. In DNA, the CDR3 is TGTGCCAGCAGCGTGACCACAGGGGTCTATGGCTACACCTTC.

The chain recombines TRBV7-9 with TRBJ1-6, with 9 bases identical to TRBD1. This CDR3 comprises 14 residues. Germline-derived CDR1 and CDR2 are SEHNR and FQNEAQ (reference sequence). Unmatched junction bases numbered 4, after V lost 4 bases and J lost 9 bases. The CDR3 nucleotides are TGTGCCAGCAGCTGGGGGACAGGGTCTTCACCCCTCCACTTT. This translates into CASSWGTGSSPLHF.

The sample holds a few counts of this clone. Because the CDR3 is missing its conserved closing phenylalanine or tryptophan, this is likely a read error. It is unclear where the CDR3 begins or ends on the DNA, so no DNA is shown, and the CDR3 is as TCRdb lists it. The chain uses TRBV6-1 and TRBJ1-2; the table's TRBD1 call for D was not verified on the DNA. The CDR3 contains 12 residues when both ends are counted. Germline values: CDR1 MNHNS, CDR2 SASEGT. The CDR3 protein is CASSDDLDRAFL.

The chain recombines TRBV19 with TRBJ1-2; D is ambiguous. This CDR3 comprises 15 residues. The ends were cut back, 3 bases at V and 1 base at J, with 12 bases in the middle. The germline V gene encodes CDR1 LNHDA and CDR2 SQIVND (reference sequence). CDR3 amino acids: CASSMRHSFNYGYTF. CDR3 nucleotides: TGTGCCAGTAGTATGAGACACAGCTTTAACTATGGCTACACCTTC.

V is TRBV18 and J is TRBJ2-5, with D possibly being TRBD2 (5 bases). The CDR3 length is 16 residues. Trimming cost V 3 bases and J 1 base, with 15 bases left between them. CDR1 is KGHSH and CDR2 is LQKENI in the germline V gene. The CDR3 region has the DNA TGTGCCAGCTCACCCCCCCGAGGGTTATTCCAAGAGACCCAGTACTTC. Translation: CASSPPRGLFQETQYF.

The chain combines TRBV14 with TRBJ1-5; D gene unclear. V lost 3 bases and J lost 0, with 3 bases in between. CDR1 and CDR2 (germline): SGHDN, FVKESK. The CDR3 covers 13 residues. CDR3 DNA: TGTGCCAGCAGCCACAATAGCAATCAGCCCCAGCATTTT. Protein: CASSHNSNQPQHF.